The rows below give T cell receptor beta chains drawn from one sample of a study of vaccination and CD4 T cells after COVID-19. No cognate antigen is known for these TCRs. TCRdb independently ran MiXCR on the PCR reads; one entry per CDR3 protein. The repertoire holds about 9,600 distinct CDR3 sequences, with approximately 24% as singletons. The sequencing here drew on CD4+ T cells from blood, cultured in vitro, taken after SARS-CoV-2 vaccination. All receptors come from a human donor who had recovered from COVID-19. Each CDR3 is given with its conserved first and last residue. Fields, in order: CDR3 protein, CDR3 DNA, clone size, D gene, J gene, CDR3 length, V gene. The D gene is left open where the match is weak. A row's size may be missing; if present it is once, few, many or a size class.

CASSPQEAGELFF | TGTGCCAGCAGTCCCCAGGAAGCCGGGGAGCTGTTTTTT | few | NA | TRBJ2-2 | 13 | TRBV12-3/TRBV12-4
CSVQTGWNGYTF | TGCAGCGTCCAGACAGGGTGGAATGGCTACACCTTC | NA | TRBD1 | TRBJ1-2 | 12 | TRBV29-1
CATSREGTRGFEQFF | TGTGCCACCAGCAGAGAAGGGACTAGGGGCTTTGAGCAGTTCTTC | few | TRBD2 | TRBJ2-1 | 15 | TRBV15
CSARGGYGYTF | TGCAGTGCTAGAGGGGGCTATGGCTACACCTTC | NA | NA | TRBJ1-2 | 11 | TRBV20-1
CASTRGADRLLAKNIQYF | TGTGCCAGCACTCGCGGGGCCGATCGGCTTCTAGCCAAAAACATTCAGTACTTC | NA | NA | TRBJ2-4 | 18 | TRBV6-1
CASSLQGGYEQYF | TGTGCCAGCAGTTTGCAGGGTGGATACGAGCAGTACTTC | NA | NA | TRBJ2-7 | 13 | TRBV6-5
CASSWEGQGPTEAFF | TGTGCCAGCAGTTGGGAAGGACAGGGGCCGACTGAAGCTTTCTTT | NA | TRBD1 | TRBJ1-1 | 15 | TRBV6-5
CSVGRGGSGNIQYF | TGCAGCGTTGGGAGGGGGGGCTCGGGAAACATTCAGTACTTC | NA | NA | TRBJ2-4 | 14 | TRBV29-1
CSARDLAGYEQYF | TGCAGTGCTAGAGACCTAGCGGGCTACGAGCAGTACTTC | NA | TRBD2 | TRBJ2-7 | 13 | TRBV20-1
CASSKQVADPYGYTF | TGTGCCAGCAGTAAACAGGTGGCAGATCCGTATGGCTACACCTTC | medium-sized | NA | TRBJ1-2 | 15 | TRBV6-1
CASSYGTYYQPQHF | TGTGCCAGCAGTTACGGGACGTACTATCAGCCCCAGCATTTT | few | NA | TRBJ1-5 | 14 | TRBV6-2/TRBV6-3
CASSQTDRATNEKLFF | TGTGCCAGCAGCCAAACGGACAGAGCAACTAATGAAAAACTGTTTTTT | NA | NA | TRBJ1-4 | 16 | TRBV4-2
CAARITSGRSGTQYF | TGTGCCGCGCGAATCACTAGCGGGAGAAGTGGGACCCAGTACTTC | NA | TRBD2 | TRBJ2-5 | 15 | TRBV6-1
CASSELRTSGRSSYEQYF | TGTGCCAGCAGCGAACTTAGGACTAGCGGGAGGAGCTCCTACGAGCAGTACTTC | NA | TRBD2 | TRBJ2-7 | 18 | TRBV6-2/TRBV6-3
CASSLSYGYTF | TGTGCCAGCAGTTTAAGCTATGGCTACACCTTC | NA | NA | TRBJ1-2 | 11 | TRBV12-3/TRBV12-4
CASILRTALSYNEQFF | TGCGCCAGCATCCTTAGGACTGCCCTCTCCTACAATGAGCAGTTCTTC | NA | NA | TRBJ2-1 | 16 | TRBV10-1
CSARVHLSYEQYF | TGCAGTGCTAGAGTCCACCTCTCCTACGAGCAGTACTTC | few | NA | TRBJ2-7 | 13 | TRBV20-1